This TCR beta chain comes out of a study of T-cell memory formation after mild COVID-19. TCRdb recomputed calls from the 5' RACE reads with MiXCR, one row per CDR3 protein. Of roughly 110,000 distinct CDR3 sequences listed, approximately 14% are singletons. V dropped 0 bases and J dropped 8; count of bases not matched to a gene: 7. Germline V gene sequence: CDR1 SGHRS, CDR2 YFSETQ. The CDR3 spans 16 residues. This clonotype was sampled from a man aged 18 to 29 who had mild COVID-19 (a few samples of this study predate the infection). Cell type and time point are not known. J is TRBJ2-1 and V is TRBV5-1; 11 bases are shared with TRBD2. Sequencing used PBMCs or a T cell subset sorted from them (not recorded which). CDR3 in amino acids: CASSLVAGGLPDEQFF. As DNA, the CDR3 is TGCGCCAGCAGCTTGGTAGCGGGGGGGCTCCCGGATGAGCAGTTCTTC.